Below, 20 T cell receptor beta chains from the same sample are listed, as sequenced in a study of blood T cells in healthy people across ages. Alongside a J-beta primer mix, a sample-barcoded 5' primer served in a second PCR lasting roughly 7 to 11 cycles. TCRdb analysed the 5' RACE reads with MiXCR anew, one entry per CDR3 protein. The sample has 850,000 to 1,100,000 distinct CDR3 sequences; about two fifths are singletons. The material sequenced was blood. All receptors derive from a man aged 18-30 years in good health.

The chain combines TRBV7-2 with TRBJ2-2; D possibly corresponds to TRBD2 (5 bases). The CDR3 consists of 16 residues. Trimming stripped 3 bases from V and 1 base from J, with 12 bases between. CDR1 is SGHTA, CDR2 FQGNSA, per germline. The CDR3 region is CASSFEPGMNTGELFF. CDR3 sequence (DNA): TGTGCCAGCAGCTTCGAGCCGGGGATGAACACCGGGGAGCTGTTTTTT.

This clonotype was observed a few times. This sequence joins TRBV4-3 and TRBJ2-1, with D perhaps matching TRBD1 or TRBD2 (5 bases each). The germline V gene has CDR1 LGHNA and CDR2 YSLEER. The CDR3 spans 19 residues. Trimming pared 0 bases from V and 0 bases from J, leaving 18 bases between. CDR3 residues: CASSQEGTEASSSYNEQFF. In DNA, the CDR3 is TGCGCCAGCAGCCAAGAAGGGACGGAGGCTTCCAGCTCCTACAATGAGCAGTTCTTC.

The rearrangement uses TRBV20-1 and TRBJ1-5; D is ambiguous. The V and J ends lost 0 bases and 7 bases respectively, with 10 bases between them. This CDR3 region has 13 residues. Germline CDR1 is DFQATT and CDR2 is SNEGSKA (reference sequence). CDR3: CSARDPSGQPQHF. DNA for the CDR3: TGCAGTGCTAGAGATCCCTCCGGCCAGCCCCAGCATTTT.

Details on this clonotype: One end of the junction fails to match germline, which may point to a read error. The V gene is TRBV4-1, the J gene TRBJ2-1, with TRBD1 matching 7 bases. Germline CDR1 reads MGHRA; CDR2 reads YSYEKL. The CDR3 has 16 residues. Written as DNA, the CDR3 is TGCGCCAGCAGCCCTATTGGGACAGTACTGTACAATGAGCGGTTCTTC. Its protein product is CASSPIGTVLYNERFF.

The CDR3 DNA is TGTGCCAGCCTGGACAGGGGGCGCCCGGAAGGCTACACCTTC. Protein sequence: CASLDRGRPEGYTF. The chain combines TRBV6-5 with TRBJ1-2; TRBD1 matches 11 bases. V was clipped by 8 bases and J by 8 bases; unmatched bases: 10. Germline V gene data show CDR1 as MNHEY and CDR2 as SVGAGI. CDR3 length: 14 residues.

This chain joins TRBV6-2 or TRBV6-3 and TRBJ2-1; 9 nucleotides agree with TRBD1. TRBJ2-7 matches the DNA end more closely, so the J call is doubtful. The CDR3 is made up of 15 amino acids. In germline, CDR1 is MNHEY, CDR2 SVGEGT. CDR3 amino acids: CASSYSPETGGEQYF. For the CDR3, the DNA is TGTGCCAGCAGTTACTCTCCTGAGACAGGGGGTGAGCAGTACTTC.

V gene TRBV7-2 combines with J gene TRBJ1-1; 8 nucleotides match TRBD1. Per the germline V gene, CDR1 is SGHTA and CDR2 is FQGNSA. Unmatched junction bases numbered 8, after V lost 6 bases and J lost 2 bases. The CDR3 totals 15 residues. The CDR3 bases are TGTGCCAGCAGTTACCGGGACAGGAGAAACACTGAAGCTTTCTTT. Translation gives CASSYRDRRNTEAFF.

J is TRBJ1-2 and V is TRBV9, with D uncertain. Germline lookup yields CDR1 SGDLS and CDR2 YYNGEE. The CDR3 consists of 15 residues. Trimming removed 2 bases at V and 6 bases at J, with 17 bases between. CDR3 in amino acids: CASSVGQGFGHGYTF. As DNA, the CDR3 is TGTGCCAGCAGCGTCGGCCAAGGTTTTGGCCATGGCTACACCTTC.

The chain carries TRBV20-1 and TRBJ2-7, with 7 bases that match TRBD2. The V gene's germline CDR1 is DFQATT and CDR2 SNEGSKA (reference sequence). V gave up 5 bases and J gave up 6 bases; unmatched junction bases: 10. CDR3 length equals 13 residues. This chain's CDR3 is CSAFGLGSGEQYF. Here the CDR3 DNA reads TGCAGTGCTTTCGGACTAGGTTCGGGCGAGCAGTACTTC.

The gene calls are TRBV21-1 and TRBJ1-2; the table names TRBD1, a call not compared with the DNA. TRBV21-1 is a listed pseudogene. The CDR3 is 18 residues long. CDR3 DNA: TGTGCCAGCAGCAAGAAGGGACAGGGTCAATTTCGTGACTATGGCTACACCTTC. Its protein is CASSKKGQGQFRDYGYTF.

This clonotype was detected a few times. This chain uses TRBV7-2 with TRBJ1-6; TRBD1 agrees at 7 bases. This CDR3 spans 15 amino acids. Losses at the gene ends were 1 base for V and 10 bases for J; bases not matched to a gene: 7. CDR1 SGHTA and CDR2 FQGNSA come from the germline V gene. The DNA for the CDR3 is TGTGCCAGCAGCTTAGGTGGACAGGTGACCTCACCCCTCCACTTT. It codes for CASSLGGQVTSPLHF.

The sample holds a few counts of this clonotype. The rearrangement joins TRBV5-4 to TRBJ1-2; tentatively, D is TRBD1 (6 bases). Looked up from germline, CDR1 is SGHNT and CDR2 is YYREEE (reference sequence). The length of the CDR3 is 15 residues. V was trimmed by 0 bases and J by 1 base, leaving 10 bases between them. The chain's CDR3 is CASSLAQGFNYGYTF. The DNA for the CDR3 is TGTGCCAGCAGCTTGGCCCAGGGGTTTAACTATGGCTACACCTTC.

The V and J genes are TRBV20-1 and TRBJ1-2; D is uncertain. The germline V and J ends were trimmed by 2 bases and 8 bases, with 18 bases remaining between them. The CDR3 extends over 14 amino acids. Per germline, CDR1 DFQATT and CDR2 SNEGSKA (reference sequence). The CDR3 sequence: CSARRGSADAGYTF. CDR3 DNA sequence: TGCAGTGCTAGACGCGGCTCCGCCGACGCGGGCTACACCTTC.

J is TRBJ1-5 and V is TRBV20-1; D ambiguous. CDR1 and CDR2 (germline): DFQATT, SNEGSKA (reference sequence). The CDR3 loop spans 15 amino acids. Trimming shortened V by 2 bases and J by 4 bases, and 15 bases separated the two germline ends. CDR3 in DNA: TGCAGTGCTAGATCTCCTGGGAGCACAAATCAGCCCCAGCATTTT. It codes for CSARSPGSTNQPQHF.

This clonotype turned up a few times. The V call is TRBV12-5, the J call TRBJ2-7; D is unresolved. Germline lookup yields CDR1 LGHNT and CDR2 FRNRAP. This CDR3 has 13 residues. CDR3 protein: CATSTSRLDEQYF. CDR3 DNA: TGTGCCACCTCCACCAGCCGACTGGACGAGCAGTACTTC. The variable domain in full, with the rest retrieved from reference TRBV12-5 and TRBJ2-7, is DARVTQTPRHKVTEMGQEVTMRCQPILGHNTVFWYRQTMMQGLELLAYFRNRAPLDDSGMPKDRFSAEMPDATLATLKIQPSEPRDSAVYFCATSTSRLDEQYFGPGTRLTVT.

The chain has TRBV4-3 and TRBJ2-5, with 7 bases aligning to TRBD1. Germline loops: CDR1 LGHNA, CDR2 YSLEER. The CDR3 runs 15 residues. Trimming cost V 0 bases and J 2 bases; bases outside gene matches: 3. The CDR3 DNA is TGCGCCAGCAGCCAAGATTGGGGACAGCAAGAGACCCAGTACTTC. This encodes CASSQDWGQQETQYF.

This clonotype was seen many times. The genes are TRBV2 and TRBJ2-1, with no clear D. CDR1 and CDR2 from the germline V gene are SNHLY and FYNNEI. V shed 3 bases and J shed 12 bases, with 9 bases lying between them. This CDR3 region has 11 residues. CDR3 amino acids: CASSDTPAQFF. In nucleotides, the CDR3 is TGTGCCAGCAGTGACACCCCCGCGCAGTTCTTC.

This clonotype was observed a single time. Given a much more abundant clone one base away, this may be a read error. The rearrangement uses TRBV29-1 and TRBJ2-4; D may be TRBD2 (6 bases). This CDR3 region has 14 residues. Deletions cut 0 bases from V and 13 bases from J, with 19 bases between. Looked up from germline, CDR1 is SQVTM and CDR2 is ANQGSEA. CDR3 sequence (DNA): TGCAGCGTTGAAGACCCGGGACTGTACAATGAGCAGTACTTC. Amino acid sequence: CSVEDPGLYNEQYF.

The CDR3: CASSFPSSPDHGYTF. The CDR3 bases are TGTGCCAGCAGTTTCCCGTCATCCCCCGACCATGGCTACACCTTC. This chain uses TRBV27 with TRBJ1-2; D is uncertain. The CDR3 loop spans 15 amino acids. The germline V gene has CDR1 MNHEY and CDR2 SMNVEV (reference sequence). Trimming stripped 3 bases from V and 6 bases from J, with 17 bases between.

The CDR3 region is CASSSAGRNYGYTF. CDR3 nucleotides: TGTGCCAGCAGCTCGGCGGGACGAAACTATGGCTACACCTTC. V is TRBV5-6 and J is TRBJ1-2; perhaps TRBD1 as D (5 bases). The CDR3 totals 14 residues. Per the germline V gene, CDR1 is SGHDT and CDR2 is YYEEEE. The V end lost 3 bases, the J end lost 2 bases, and 11 bases lay between the germline ends. The full variable domain, in which reference TRBV5-6 and TRBJ1-2 provide the parts outside the CDR3, is DAGVTQSPTHLIKTRGQQVTLRCSPKSGHDTVSWYQQALGQGPQFIFQYYEEEERQRGNFPDRFSGHQFPNYSSELNVNALLLGDSALYLCASSSAGRNYGYTFGSGTRLTVV.